What follows are 27 T cell receptor beta chains derived from one specimen sequenced in a study of blood T cell repertoires in COVID-19. TCRdb's copy holds only in-frame clones and misses some; the assay was immunoSEQ multiplex PCR. The sample shows some 320,000 clones, approximately 85% of them seen only once. Sequenced sample: peripheral blood. The receptors originated from a human donor in a cohort sampled during active COVID-19.

The sample holds one count of this clone. The chain joins TRBV19 to TRBJ1-3; D call uncertain. V lost 6 bases and J 0 bases, leaving 21 bases between the germline ends. Germline CDR1 and CDR2: LNHDA and SQIVND (reference sequence). The CDR3 runs 18 residues. The CDR3, as DNA: TGTGCCAGTAGCCTCGCTCCAGTCCGAGGCGGCTCTGGAAACACCATATATTTT. It yields the protein CASSLAPVRGGSGNTIYF.

This rearrangement joins TRBV9 to TRBJ2-3; TRBD2 matches 8 bases. The CDR3 is 14 amino acids. Germline CDR1 is SGDLS and CDR2 is YYNGEE. With V trimmed by 3 bases and J by 3 bases, 3 bases remained unmatched. The CDR3 nucleotides are TGTGCCAGCAGCGGGGGACTAGAAACAGATACGCAGTATTTT. Encoded protein: CASSGGLETDTQYF.

This sequence joins TRBV3-1 (or the pseudogene TRBV3-2) and TRBJ2-3, with D perhaps matching TRBD2 (5 bases). V lost 2 bases, J lost 1 base, and 10 bases lay in between. The CDR3 totals 15 residues. Germline CDR1 LGHDT, CDR2 YNNKEL (reference sequence). As DNA, the CDR3 is TGTGCCAGCAGCCAACGGCGGGTTCGCACAGATACGCAGTATTTT. Its protein product is CASSQRRVRTDTQYF.

This chain connects TRBV6-5 to TRBJ1-1; D is ambiguous. This CDR3 comprises 11 residues. Germline V gene lookup returns CDR1 MNHEY and CDR2 SVGAGI. Trimming removed 0 bases at V and 10 bases at J, with 6 bases between. CDR3: CASSYSERAFF. The CDR3 region has the DNA TGTGCCAGCAGTTACTCGGAGCGAGCTTTCTTT.

The rearrangement joins TRBV5-8 to TRBJ1-1; 10 bases line up with TRBD1. V lost 4 bases and J lost 4; bases outside the gene matches: 13. Per the germline V gene, CDR1 is SGHTS and CDR2 is YDEGEE. The CDR3 spans 17 residues. Here the CDR3 DNA reads TGTGCCAGCAGCCAACGGACAGGGGGTACTCGGAGCACTGAAGCTTTCTTT. It is translated as CASSQRTGGTRSTEAFF.

The rearrangement joins TRBV5-1 to TRBJ1-1, with D uncertain. The CDR3 is made up of 15 amino acids. The ends were cut back, 1 base at V and 2 bases at J, with 12 bases in the middle. The germline V gene encodes CDR1 SGHRS and CDR2 YFSETQ. CDR3 coding DNA: TGCGCCAGCAGCTTGAGCGCGGAATTAAACACTGAAGCTTTCTTT. Its translation: CASSLSAELNTEAFF.

V and J are TRBV10-3 and TRBJ1-5, with 8 bases that match TRBD1. After removal of 2 bases from V and 4 bases from J, the junction contained 4 bases not matched to a gene. Germline V lookup: CDR1 ENHRY, CDR2 SYGVKD. This CDR3 has 15 amino acids. For the CDR3, the DNA is TGTGCCATCAGTGAGGCAGGGGGCTCAAATCAGCCCCAGCATTTT. Its translation is CAISEAGGSNQPQHF.

V and J are TRBV19 and TRBJ1-2, with 7 positions matching TRBD1. The length of the CDR3 is 16 residues. In germline, CDR1 is LNHDA, CDR2 SQIVND (reference sequence). The V segment lost 3 bases and the J segment 0 bases; nucleotides outside the gene matches: 7. The CDR3 DNA reads as TGTGCCAGTAGTATTTGGGGGACAGACGCTAACTATGGCTACACCTTC. This translates into CASSIWGTDANYGYTF.

This clone has only a few counts. The chain couples TRBV18 to TRBJ1-1; D not certain. V lost 5 bases to trimming and J lost 1 base, with 14 bases between them. The CDR3 totals 15 residues. Per germline, CDR1 KGHSH and CDR2 LQKENI. Here the CDR3 DNA reads TGTGCCAGCTCATCCCATGGGCTACGGAACACTGAAGCTTTCTTT. Amino acid sequence: CASSSHGLRNTEAFF.

This clone showed up just a few times. The chain couples TRBV27 to TRBJ1-1, with no clear D. Trimming took 7 bases from V and 0 from J, leaving 6 bases between them. Germline lookup yields CDR1 MNHEY and CDR2 SMNVEV (reference sequence). The CDR3 sequence is 12 residues long. The CDR3 sequence is CASKSVNTEAFF. The CDR3, as DNA: TGTGCCAGCAAATCAGTGAACACTGAAGCTTTCTTT.

The chain couples TRBV7-9 to TRBJ1-1, with D perhaps TRBD1 (6 bases). V was trimmed by 5 bases and J by 1 base, leaving 11 bases between them. The germline V gene encodes CDR1 SEHNR and CDR2 FQNEAQ (reference sequence). The CDR3 length is 14 residues. DNA for the CDR3: TGTGCCAGCAGCCCCGCGACAGGGAACACTGAAGCTTTCTTT. Protein sequence: CASSPATGNTEAFF.

This rearrangement joins TRBV19 to TRBJ1-1; 9 bases map to TRBD1. V shed 4 bases, J shed 3 bases, and the junction held 3 bases outside the gene matches. Germline assignment: CDR1 LNHDA and CDR2 SQIVND (reference sequence). The CDR3 sequence is 14 residues long. The CDR3 reads CASSNGTGHTEAFF. In nucleotides, the CDR3 is TGTGCCAGTAGTAACGGGACAGGGCACACTGAAGCTTTCTTT.

The rearrangement joins TRBV6-1 to TRBJ2-7, with TRBD1 matching over 9 bases. CDR1 is MNHNS, CDR2 SASEGT, per germline. This CDR3 contains 18 residues. J was trimmed by 5 bases and V by 2 bases; bases with no gene match: 16. The CDR3 region has the DNA TGTGCCAGCAGTGAAATTACGGGACAGGGTACGTACCAGGACGAGCAGTACTTC. Residues: CASSEITGQGTYQDEQYF.

This chain links TRBV19 with TRBJ1-5; D perhaps matches TRBD1 (6 bases). V shed 7 bases and J shed 5 bases, with 12 bases lying between them. Germline CDR1 reads LNHDA; CDR2 reads SQIVND (reference sequence). The CDR3 runs to 13 residues. CDR3 DNA: TGTGCCAGTATCGGTCAGGGGTATCAGCCCCAGCATTTT. Its protein product is CASIGQGYQPQHF.

The CDR3 spells CASSIKGTTNEKLFF. In DNA, the CDR3 is TGTGCCAGTAGTATCAAGGGGACAACTAATGAAAAACTGTTTTTT. V is TRBV19 and J is TRBJ1-4, with a weak D call TRBD1 (5 bases). V was cut by 3 bases and J by 0 bases, with 8 bases left in between. The CDR3 totals 15 residues. CDR1 and CDR2 (germline): LNHDA, SQIVND (reference sequence).

The CDR3 spells CASSQEAVPNYGYTF. The DNA for the CDR3 is TGTGCCAGCAGCCAAGAGGCGGTCCCTAACTATGGCTACACCTTC. The V call is TRBV3-1 (or the pseudogene TRBV3-2), the J call TRBJ1-2, with no clear D. CDR3 length equals 15 residues. Germline CDR1 and CDR2: LGHDT and YNNKEL (reference sequence). V was shortened by 0 bases and J by 0 bases, with 8 bases between the two germline ends.

This chain connects TRBV9 to TRBJ1-2; possibly TRBD1 for D (5 bases). Germline CDR1 is SGDLS and CDR2 is YYNGEE. V was clipped by 1 base and J by 6 bases, with 10 bases between them. The CDR3 is 13 amino acids. The DNA for the CDR3 is TGTGCCAGCAGCGTAACAAGGGGTCATGGCTACACCTTC. Translated, it gives CASSVTRGHGYTF.

The chain joins TRBV12-3 or TRBV12-4 to TRBJ1-6; D not certain. V gave up 3 bases and J gave up 8 bases, with 8 bases separating them. There are 13 residues in the CDR3. This CDR3 is CASSFGVHSPLHF. The DNA for the CDR3 is TGTGCCAGCAGTTTCGGGGTCCATTCACCCCTCCACTTT.

The chain combines TRBV12-5 with TRBJ2-3; D remains ambiguous. This CDR3 contains 14 residues. V was trimmed by 3 bases and J by 0 bases, leaving 7 bases between them. Germline V gene lookup returns CDR1 LGHNT and CDR2 FRNRAP. Written as DNA, the CDR3 is TGTGCTAGTGGTTTCCCAGCGAGCACAGATACGCAGTATTTT. This gives the protein CASGFPASTDTQYF. Based on the CDR3 plus reference TRBV12-5 and TRBJ2-3, the full variable domain is DARVTQTPRHKVTEMGQEVTMRCQPILGHNTVFWYRQTMMQGLELLAYFRNRAPLDDSGMPKDRFSAEMPDATLATLKIQPSEPRDSAVYFCASGFPASTDTQYFGPGTRLTVL.

This clone was observed a few times. The gene calls are TRBV6-5 and TRBJ1-1; D uncertain. With 6 bases removed from V and 7 bases from J, the gap between germline ends came to 6 bases. Germline V lookup: CDR1 MNHEY, CDR2 SVGAGI. The CDR3 covers 10 residues. The DNA for the CDR3 is TGTGCCAGCAGACATCTTGAAGCTTTCTTT. As protein: CASRHLEAFF.

V and J are TRBV30 and TRBJ2-7, with TRBD2 as a possible D gene (5 bases). This CDR3 has 13 residues. CDR1 is GTSNPN, CDR2 SVGIG, per germline (reference sequence). V was cut by 4 bases and J by 7 bases, with 17 bases left in between. The CDR3 loop is CAWNRSGGYEQYF. CDR3 nucleotide sequence: TGTGCCTGGAATCGCAGTGGAGGATATGAGCAGTACTTC.

CDR3 sequence reads: CASRPGLHNRTQYF. CDR3 nucleotide sequence: TGTGCCAGTAGACCGGGACTACACAACCGGACCCAGTACTTC. The genes are TRBV19 and TRBJ2-5; 7 bases match TRBD2. The CDR3 is 14 residues long. Per the germline V gene, CDR1 is LNHDA and CDR2 is SQIVND (reference sequence). After removal of 6 bases from V and 7 bases from J, the junction contained 11 bases not matched to a gene.

The rearrangement links TRBV29-1 to TRBJ2-2; D remains unclear. CDR1 SQVTM and CDR2 ANQGSEA come from the germline V gene. The V end was cut by 3 bases, the J end by 6 bases, with 8 bases between. The CDR3 is made up of 12 amino acids. CDR3 amino acids: CSVDLVAGELFF. DNA for the CDR3: TGCAGCGTTGATCTTGTCGCCGGGGAGCTGTTTTTT.

This clone was observed a single time. V and J are TRBV5-1 and TRBJ2-2; 12 positions agree with TRBD1. The CDR3 loop spans 17 amino acids. With 4 bases clipped from V and 4 bases from J, the junction kept 8 bases outside the gene matches. The germline V gene has CDR1 SGHRS and CDR2 YFSETQ. CDR3 sequence: CASSPGQGASRTGELFF. The CDR3 DNA reads TGCGCCAGCAGCCCGGGACAGGGGGCGTCCCGCACCGGGGAGCTGTTTTTT. Full variable domain (rest looked up from reference TRBV5-1 and TRBJ2-2): KAGVTQTPRYLIKTRGQQVTLSCSPISGHRSVSWYQQTPGQGLQFLFEYFSETQRNKGNFPGRFSGRQFSNSRSEMNVSTLELGDSALYLCASSPGQGASRTGELFFGEGSRLTVL.

The V and J genes are TRBV4-1 and TRBJ2-2, with D possibly TRBD1 on 6 matching bases. CDR3 length equals 18 residues. V was pared by 4 bases and J by 0 bases, with 18 bases between. Germline V gene data show CDR1 as MGHRA and CDR2 as YSYEKL. For the CDR3, the DNA is TGCGCCAGCAGCCTAAAACAGGGACCTTCCCCGAACACCGGGGAGCTGTTTTTT. The encoded protein is CASSLKQGPSPNTGELFF.

The chain employs TRBV9 and TRBJ1-6; D not resolved. V dropped 3 bases and J dropped 0 bases, with 10 bases sitting between them. Germline-derived CDR1 and CDR2 are SGDLS and YYNGEE. The CDR3 loop spans 16 amino acids. CDR3 loop: CASSEDLSSYNSPLHF. The CDR3 DNA reads as TGTGCCAGCAGCGAGGACTTAAGCTCCTATAATTCACCCCTCCACTTT. The whole variable domain, remainder taken from reference TRBV9 and TRBJ1-6, is DSGVTQTPKHLITATGQRVTLRCSPRSGDLSVYWYQQSLDQGLQFLIQYYNGEERAKGNILERFSAQQFPDLHSELNLSSLELGDSALYFCASSEDLSSYNSPLHFGNGTRLTVT.

This clone was counted between two and nine times. The V call is TRBV4-1, the J call TRBJ2-2, with D hard to call. The CDR3 contains 13 residues. Germline-derived CDR1 and CDR2 are MGHRA and YSYEKL. Trimming pared 5 bases from V and 5 bases from J, leaving 9 bases between. This CDR3 is CASSVSRTGELFF. As DNA, the CDR3 is TGCGCCAGCAGCGTTTCGAGAACCGGGGAGCTGTTTTTT.